Below, one T cell receptor (beta chain) is given with its context. The entry originates in a study of T cells in Graves' hyperthyroidism and ophthalmopathy. Authors of the study amplified TCR beta CDR3 regions from RNA transcripts. TCR CDR3 regions were first amplified by RT-PCR with HTBI primers. TCRdb used MiXCR to reprocess the multiplex PCR reads, holding one entry per CDR3 protein. The sample holds roughly 500,000 distinct CDR3 sequences, about 43% seen once. Germline CDR1 reads MNHEY; CDR2 reads SVGAGI. With 2 bases removed from V and 4 bases from J, the gap between germline ends came to 8 bases. CDR3 length: 14 amino acids.

The sequence was obtained from an adult woman with Graves' disease, either hyperthyroidism or ophthalmopathy (not recorded which). V and J are TRBV6-5 and TRBJ2-2; a weak D match, TRBD1 (6 bases). The sequenced material came from peripheral blood or thyroid tissue (not recorded which). CDR3: CASSYGQPTGELFF. CDR3 in DNA: TGTGCCAGCAGTTACGGACAGCCCACCGGGGAGCTGTTTTTT.